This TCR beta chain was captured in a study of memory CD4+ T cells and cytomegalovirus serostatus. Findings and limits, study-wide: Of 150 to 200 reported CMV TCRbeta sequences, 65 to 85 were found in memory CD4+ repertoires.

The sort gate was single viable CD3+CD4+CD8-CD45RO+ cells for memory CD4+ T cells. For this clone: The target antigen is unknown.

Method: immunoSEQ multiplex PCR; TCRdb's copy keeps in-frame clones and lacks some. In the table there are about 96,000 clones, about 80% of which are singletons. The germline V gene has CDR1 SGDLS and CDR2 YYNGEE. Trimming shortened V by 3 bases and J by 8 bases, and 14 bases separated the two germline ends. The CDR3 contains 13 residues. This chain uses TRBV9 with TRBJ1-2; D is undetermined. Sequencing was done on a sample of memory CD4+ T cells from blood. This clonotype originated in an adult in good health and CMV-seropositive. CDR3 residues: CASSDGGSKGYTF. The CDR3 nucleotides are TGTGCCAGCAGCGATGGAGGGAGTAAAGGCTACACCTTC.